The 22 T cell receptor beta chains below were found in one sample sequenced in a study of T cell changes during pregnancy in multiple sclerosis. Clones were sequenced by immunoSEQ multiplex PCR, and TCRdb holds only the in-frame ones, with some missing. The table includes over 70,000 clones, approximately 92% detected once. Specimen: peripheral blood, collected in the first trimester of pregnancy. The source of these receptors is a female donor with multiple sclerosis, enrolled in a pregnancy study.

The chain joins TRBV19 to TRBJ2-4; 10 bases are shared with TRBD2. The CDR3 extends over 19 amino acids. V lost 7 bases, J lost 3 bases, and 18 bases stayed unmatched. CDR1 and CDR2 from the germline V gene are LNHDA and SQIVND (reference sequence). In DNA, the CDR3 is TGTGCCAGTACCCCGGGGGCCAGCGGGGGGGCCGTCGGCAAAAACATTCAGTACTTC. Its protein is CASTPGASGGAVGKNIQYF.

The rearrangement uses TRBV9 and TRBJ2-3; no firm D call. The CDR3 has 12 amino acids. V lost 2 bases and J 3 bases, leaving 4 bases between the germline ends. The germline CDR1 and CDR2 sequences are SGDLS and YYNGEE. The CDR3 loop is CASSVITDTQYF. DNA for the CDR3: TGTGCCAGCAGCGTTATAACAGATACGCAGTATTTT. The full variable domain, completed using reference TRBV9 and TRBJ2-3, is DSGVTQTPKHLITATGQRVTLRCSPRSGDLSVYWYQQSLDQGLQFLIQYYNGEERAKGNILERFSAQQFPDLHSELNLSSLELGDSALYFCASSVITDTQYFGPGTRLTVL.

As to this clone: Relative to the germline gene, one junction end is altered; a read error may explain this. The V gene is TRBV7-7, the J gene TRBJ2-2; the D gene is possibly TRBD2 (6 bases). Germline-derived CDR1 and CDR2 are SSHAT and FNYEAQ (reference sequence). The CDR3 consists of 14 residues. The CDR3, as DNA: TGTGCTAGCAGTAGGAGGGGGAACACCGGGGAGCTGTTTTTT. This encodes CASSRRGNTGELFF.

The V and J genes are TRBV7-6 and TRBJ1-1; D unresolved. CDR1 is SGHVS, CDR2 FNYEAQ, per germline. V was shortened by 3 bases and J by 0 bases, with 8 bases between the two germline ends. This CDR3 contains 14 residues. The CDR3 DNA sequence: TGTGCCAGCAGCTTTCCTTCGGTGAACACTGAAGCTTTCTTT. Translation gives CASSFPSVNTEAFF.

The chain has TRBV29-1 and TRBJ2-6; D is possibly TRBD2 (5 bases). The V end was cut by 6 bases, the J end by 5 bases, with 14 bases between. CDR1 is SQVTM and CDR2 is ANQGSEA in the germline V gene. This CDR3 is 14 amino acids long. The CDR3 DNA reads TGCAGCGTGGGGAGCACGGACCGGGCCAACGTCCTGACTTTC. Protein: CSVGSTDRANVLTF.

The chain is built from TRBV6-4 and TRBJ2-3, with 9 positions matching TRBD1. Trimming at V came to 3 bases and at J to 6 bases, leaving 7 bases not matched to a gene. Germline CDR1 MRHNA, CDR2 SNTAGT. This CDR3 has 15 residues. This chain's CDR3 is CASSEGQGRFDTQYF. In DNA form, the CDR3 reads TGTGCCAGCAGTGAGGGACAGGGTCGATTTGATACGCAGTATTTT.

This clone was detected a few times. The rearrangement uses TRBV7-2 and TRBJ1-5, with D unclear. CDR3 size: 15 residues. Deletions cut 1 base from V and 3 bases from J, with 10 bases between. Germline V lookup: CDR1 SGHTA, CDR2 FQGNSA. Here the CDR3 DNA reads TGTGCCAGCAGCTTAGACCCCCTAGCCAATCAGCCCCAGCATTTT. This codes for CASSLDPLANQPQHF.

The V gene is TRBV6-5, the J gene TRBJ1-2; weak D call: TRBD1 (6 bases). The ends were cut back, 2 bases at V and 4 bases at J, with 11 bases in the middle. This CDR3 spans 14 amino acids. CDR1 is MNHEY and CDR2 is SVGAGI in the germline V gene. The DNA of the CDR3 is TGTGCCAGCAGTTACGGCAGGGGCTTCTATGGCTACACCTTC. It yields the protein CASSYGRGFYGYTF.

The chain couples TRBV7-9 to TRBJ1-1; the D is unclear. Germline CDR1 is SEHNR and CDR2 is FQNEAQ (reference sequence). The CDR3 consists of 12 residues. Trimming pared 4 bases from V and 1 base from J, leaving 4 bases between. This CDR3 reads CASSYTNTEAFF. The CDR3 DNA follows: TGTGCCAGCAGCTACACGAACACTGAAGCTTTCTTT.

This sequence joins TRBV19 and TRBJ1-3, with 7 bases that match TRBD1. The CDR3 runs to 17 residues. With V trimmed by 5 bases and J by 0 bases, 10 bases remained unmatched. The germline CDR1 and CDR2 sequences are LNHDA and SQIVND (reference sequence). CDR3 coding DNA: TGTGCCAGTAGTTCAGACAGGGAAGGACCCTCTGGAAACACCATATATTTT. Its translation is CASSSDREGPSGNTIYF.

The CDR3 reads CASSSAGTGSGNTIYF. The CDR3 DNA is TGTGCCAGCAGCTCGGCCGGGACAGGGAGTGGAAACACCATATATTTT. This chain connects TRBV7-9 to TRBJ1-3; 9 bases map to TRBD1. Germline V gene data show CDR1 as SEHNR and CDR2 as FQNEAQ (reference sequence). The CDR3 is made up of 16 amino acids. J gave up 3 bases and V 4 bases, and 7 bases lay outside the gene matches.

This chain uses TRBV25-1 with TRBJ2-7; no clear D. CDR1 and CDR2 (germline): MGHDK, SYGVNS. V was clipped by 1 base and J by 2 bases, with 6 bases between them. The CDR3 has 13 residues. The CDR3 protein is CASSEWATYEQYF. Written as DNA, the CDR3 is TGTGCCAGCAGTGAATGGGCGACCTACGAGCAGTACTTC.

The rearrangement links TRBV9 to TRBJ2-7, with D possibly matching TRBD2 (7 bases). Germline V gene sequence: CDR1 SGDLS, CDR2 YYNGEE. V was shortened by 0 bases and J by 6 bases, with 16 bases between the two germline ends. The CDR3 sequence is 15 residues long. The CDR3 loop is CASSVDAGRGGEQYF. In nucleotides, the CDR3 is TGTGCCAGCAGCGTAGATGCAGGAAGGGGGGGCGAGCAGTACTTC.

Here the CDR3 DNA reads TGTGCCAGTAAGCGCGTGTCAGCCGATTCCTACGAGCAGTACTTC. Translated, it gives CASKRVSADSYEQYF. This rearrangement joins TRBV19 to TRBJ2-7; D gene unclear. The CDR3 covers 15 residues. Trimming removed 7 bases from V and 1 base from J, with 17 bases in between. From germline, CDR1 is LNHDA and CDR2 SQIVND (reference sequence). The full variable domain, with the rest looked up from reference TRBV19 and TRBJ2-7, is DGGITQSPKYLFRKEGQNVTLSCEQNLNHDAMYWYRQDPGQGLRLIYYSQIVNDFQKGDIAEGYSVSREKKESFPLTVTSAQKNPTAFYLCASKRVSADSYEQYFGPGTRLTVT.

The V and J genes are TRBV9 and TRBJ2-3; a weak D match, TRBD1 (5 bases). The CDR3 runs to 16 residues. Germline CDR1 and CDR2: SGDLS and YYNGEE. The V end lost 3 bases, the J end lost 2 bases, and 16 bases lay between the germline ends. The CDR3 reads CASSAEGDPLTDTQYF. In DNA form, the CDR3 reads TGTGCCAGCAGCGCCGAAGGGGATCCACTCACAGATACGCAGTATTTT.

This clone appeared once. This chain uses TRBV5-4 with TRBJ1-4, with 9 bases aligning to TRBD1. The V gene's germline CDR1 is SGHNT and CDR2 YYREEE (reference sequence). V shed 3 bases and J 4 bases; nucleotides not matched to a gene: 1. The CDR3 contains 14 residues. CDR3 bases: TGTGCCAGCAGCTCGGACAGGGGTAATGAAAAACTGTTTTTT. Amino acids: CASSSDRGNEKLFF.

The chain employs TRBV7-9 and TRBJ2-2; possibly TRBD1 for D (5 bases). CDR3 length equals 12 residues. The V end lost 10 bases, the J end lost 7 bases, and 13 bases lay between the germline ends. Germline V gene data show CDR1 as SEHNR and CDR2 as FQNEAQ (reference sequence). The DNA of the CDR3 is TGTGCCACCTCCGCAGGGAACGGGGAGCTGTTTTTT. Translating gives CATSAGNGELFF.

V is TRBV19 and J is TRBJ1-5; TRBD1 might be the D (5 bases). CDR1 is LNHDA, CDR2 SQIVND, per germline (reference sequence). Trimming removed 2 bases from V and 4 bases from J, with 12 bases in between. This CDR3 has 15 amino acids. The CDR3 sequence is CASSITGAENQPQHF. For the CDR3, the DNA is TGTGCCAGTAGTATAACTGGGGCGGAAAATCAGCCCCAGCATTTT.

The chain uses TRBV30 and TRBJ1-6; the match to TRBD1 covers 8 bases. CDR1 is GTSNPN and CDR2 is SVGIG in the germline V gene (reference sequence). V lost 3 bases, J lost 8 bases, and 3 bases stayed unmatched. The CDR3 runs 13 residues. The CDR3 region is CAWRQQGDSPLHF. CDR3 bases: TGTGCCTGGAGGCAACAGGGGGATTCACCCCTCCACTTT.

The chain has TRBV19 and TRBJ2-3; D is undetermined. The length of the CDR3 is 13 residues. Germline values: CDR1 LNHDA, CDR2 SQIVND (reference sequence). Trimming stripped 8 bases from V and 3 bases from J, with 12 bases between. The CDR3 DNA reads as TGTGCCAGTTCGGTCGTACCAACAGATACGCAGTATTTT. Its translation is CASSVVPTDTQYF. The variable domain in full, completed from reference TRBV19 and TRBJ2-3, reads DGGITQSPKYLFRKEGQNVTLSCEQNLNHDAMYWYRQDPGQGLRLIYYSQIVNDFQKGDIAEGYSVSREKKESFPLTVTSAQKNPTAFYLCASSVVPTDTQYFGPGTRLTVL.

This chain connects TRBV11-1 to TRBJ2-5; D perhaps matches TRBD1 (7 bases). Germline lookup yields CDR1 SGHAT and CDR2 FQDESV (reference sequence). This CDR3 is 17 amino acids long. V gave up 4 bases and J gave up 3 bases, with 21 bases separating them. CDR3 in DNA: TGTGCCAGCAGCTGGGGGGACAGTGTGACTTCTAAAGAGACCCAGTACTTC. This gives the protein CASSWGDSVTSKETQYF.

The gene calls are TRBV6-6 and TRBJ2-5; D uncertain. CDR3 length equals 14 residues. Germline CDR1 and CDR2: MNHNY and SVGAGI (reference sequence). V was clipped by 0 bases and J by 0 bases, with 5 bases between them. The CDR3 is CASSYSRYQETQYF. The CDR3 DNA reads as TGTGCCAGCAGTTACTCCCGGTACCAAGAGACCCAGTACTTC.